This T cell receptor (beta chain) derives from a study of shared clonotypes between healthy human individuals. Produced via immunoSEQ multiplex PCR; TCRdb's table is partial and in-frame only. The profile shows about 2.3 million clones, 92% of them singletons. A split of CD4+ cells into CD45RA+ naive and CD45RA-negative memory subsets was performed. This clone has a handful of counts. The antigen is unknown. Study-wide results and limits: Generally, naive subsets (rather than memory subsets) showed larger estimated richness. A few donors had 5% to 6.5% of their naive CD4 clonotypes in common.

V was shortened by 1 base and J by 6 bases, with 12 bases between the two germline ends. CDR1 is GTSNPN and CDR2 is SVGIG in the germline V gene (reference sequence). This CDR3 spans 14 amino acids. This receptor was obtained from a man between 18 and 29 years old in good health. Some clones in this sample may be carry-over from other donors' samples. Source material: naive CD4+ T cells from PBMCs. Noted subset: CD45RA+ positively selected. The J gene is TRBJ1-4, the V gene TRBV30; D call uncertain. Here the CDR3 reads CAWSALGGYEKLFF. The DNA for the CDR3 is TGTGCCTGGAGTGCCCTGGGTGGTTATGAAAAACTGTTTTTT.